Sequencing of this T cell receptor (beta chain) was carried out in a study of shared clonotypes between healthy human individuals. The CDR3 is 19 residues long. The germline gives CDR1 LGHNA, CDR2 YNFKEQ. V lost 9 bases, J lost 0 bases, and 24 bases lay in between. Clones were sequenced by immunoSEQ multiplex PCR, and TCRdb holds only the in-frame ones, with some missing. This repertoire shows approximately 2.5 million clones, around nine tenths found once; its top ten account for roughly 0.15%. The rearrangement uses TRBV4-2 and TRBJ2-6, with D perhaps being TRBD1 or TRBD2 (5 bases each). Sequenced: naive CD4+ T cells sorted from blood. Subset described: CD45RA+ positively selected. This TCR came from a man in his late teens or twenties in good health. The CDR3 coding sequence is TGTGCCAGTACTACGGGGACCATGAAGGTAGACTCTGGGGCCAACGTCCTGACTTTC. It codes for CASTTGTMKVDSGANVLTF.